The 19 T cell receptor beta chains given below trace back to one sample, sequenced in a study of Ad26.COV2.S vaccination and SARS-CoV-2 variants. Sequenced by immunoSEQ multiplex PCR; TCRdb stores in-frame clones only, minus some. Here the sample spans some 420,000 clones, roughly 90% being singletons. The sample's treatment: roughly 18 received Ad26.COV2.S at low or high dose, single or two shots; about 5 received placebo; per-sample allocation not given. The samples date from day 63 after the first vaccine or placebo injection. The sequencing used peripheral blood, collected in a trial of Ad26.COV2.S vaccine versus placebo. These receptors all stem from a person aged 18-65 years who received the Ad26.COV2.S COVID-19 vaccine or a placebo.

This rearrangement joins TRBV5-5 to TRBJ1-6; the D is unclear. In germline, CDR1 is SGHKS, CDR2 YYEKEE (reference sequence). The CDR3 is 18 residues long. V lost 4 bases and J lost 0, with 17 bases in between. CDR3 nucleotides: TGTGCCAGCAGCCCAAGCATCACCAGGAGCTCCTATAATTCACCCCTCCACTTT. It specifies CASSPSITRSSYNSPLHF.

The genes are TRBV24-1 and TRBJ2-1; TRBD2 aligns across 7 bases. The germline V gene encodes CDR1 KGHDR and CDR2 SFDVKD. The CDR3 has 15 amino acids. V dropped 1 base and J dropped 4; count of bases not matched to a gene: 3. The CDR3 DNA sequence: TGTGCCACCAGTGATTTAGGACTAGAGTACAATGAGCAGTTCTTC. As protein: CATSDLGLEYNEQFF.

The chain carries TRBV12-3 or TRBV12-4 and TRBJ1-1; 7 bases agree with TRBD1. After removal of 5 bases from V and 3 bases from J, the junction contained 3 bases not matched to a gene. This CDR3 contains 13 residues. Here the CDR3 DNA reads TGTGCCAGCAGTCGACAGGGTCACACTGAAGCTTTCTTT. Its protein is CASSRQGHTEAFF.

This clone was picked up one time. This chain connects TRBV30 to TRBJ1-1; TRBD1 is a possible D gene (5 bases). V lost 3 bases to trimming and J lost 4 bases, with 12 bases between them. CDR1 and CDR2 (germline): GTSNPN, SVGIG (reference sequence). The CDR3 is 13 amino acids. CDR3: CAWSLGQVTEAFF. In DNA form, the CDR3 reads TGTGCCTGGAGCCTGGGGCAGGTCACTGAAGCTTTCTTT.

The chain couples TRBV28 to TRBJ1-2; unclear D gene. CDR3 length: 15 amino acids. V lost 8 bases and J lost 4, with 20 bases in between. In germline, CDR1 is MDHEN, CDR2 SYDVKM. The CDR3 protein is CASRPRLKDPYGYTF. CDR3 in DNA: TGTGCCAGCCGCCCGAGACTTAAAGACCCCTATGGCTACACCTTC.

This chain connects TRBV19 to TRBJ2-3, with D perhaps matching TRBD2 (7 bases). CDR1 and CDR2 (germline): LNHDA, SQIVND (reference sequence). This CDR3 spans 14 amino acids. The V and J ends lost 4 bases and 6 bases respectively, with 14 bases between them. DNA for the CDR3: TGTGCCAGTAGTACCGGGGGGCGCTTGGATACGCAGTATTTT. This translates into CASSTGGRLDTQYF.

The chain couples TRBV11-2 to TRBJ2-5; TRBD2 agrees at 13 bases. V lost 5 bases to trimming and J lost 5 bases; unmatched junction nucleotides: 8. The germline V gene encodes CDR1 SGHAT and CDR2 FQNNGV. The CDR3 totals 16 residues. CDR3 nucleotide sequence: TGTGCCAGCAGCGTACTAGCGGGGGGGCCGGGGGAGACCCAGTACTTC. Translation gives CASSVLAGGPGETQYF.

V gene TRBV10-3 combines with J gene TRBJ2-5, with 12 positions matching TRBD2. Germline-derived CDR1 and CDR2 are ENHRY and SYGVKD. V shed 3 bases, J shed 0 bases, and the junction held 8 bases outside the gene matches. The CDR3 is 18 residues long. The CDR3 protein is CAISDPGLAGPYQETQYF. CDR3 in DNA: TGTGCCATCAGTGACCCGGGACTAGCGGGTCCGTACCAAGAGACCCAGTACTTC.

Written as DNA, the CDR3 is TGTGCCAGCAGCTTAGATCTGGGTACGCAGTATTTT. It encodes CASSLDLGTQYF. V gene TRBV11-2 combines with J gene TRBJ2-3, with no clear D. V was shortened by 0 bases and J by 8 bases, with 6 bases between the two germline ends. Germline CDR1 SGHAT, CDR2 FQNNGV. The CDR3 is made up of 12 amino acids.

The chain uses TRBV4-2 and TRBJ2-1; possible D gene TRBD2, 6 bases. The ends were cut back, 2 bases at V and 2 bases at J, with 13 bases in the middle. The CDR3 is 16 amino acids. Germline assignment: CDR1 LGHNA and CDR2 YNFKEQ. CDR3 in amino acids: CASSQTLAFAYNEQFF. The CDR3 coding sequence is TGTGCCAGCAGCCAAACTCTAGCGTTTGCCTACAATGAGCAGTTCTTC.

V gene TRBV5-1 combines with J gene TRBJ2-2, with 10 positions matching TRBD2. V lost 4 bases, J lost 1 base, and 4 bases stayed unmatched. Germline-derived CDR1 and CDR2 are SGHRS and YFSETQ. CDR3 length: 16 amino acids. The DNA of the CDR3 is TGCGCCAGCAGCACAACTAGCGGGAAGAACACCGGGGAGCTGTTTTTT. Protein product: CASSTTSGKNTGELFF. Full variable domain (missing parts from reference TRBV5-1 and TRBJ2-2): KAGVTQTPRYLIKTRGQQVTLSCSPISGHRSVSWYQQTPGQGLQFLFEYFSETQRNKGNFPGRFSGRQFSNSRSEMNVSTLELGDSALYLCASSTTSGKNTGELFFGEGSRLTVL.

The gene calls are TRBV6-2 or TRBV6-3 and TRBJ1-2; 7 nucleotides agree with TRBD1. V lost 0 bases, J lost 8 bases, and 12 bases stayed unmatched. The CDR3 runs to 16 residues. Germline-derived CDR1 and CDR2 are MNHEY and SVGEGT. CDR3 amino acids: CASSYSEDRDNIGYTF. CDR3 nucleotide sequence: TGTGCCAGCAGTTACTCGGAAGACAGGGATAATATCGGCTACACCTTC.

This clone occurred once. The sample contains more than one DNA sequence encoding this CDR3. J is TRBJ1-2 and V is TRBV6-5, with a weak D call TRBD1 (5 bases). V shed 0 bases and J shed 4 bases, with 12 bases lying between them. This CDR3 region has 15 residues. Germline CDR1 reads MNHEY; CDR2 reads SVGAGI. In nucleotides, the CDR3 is TGTGCCAGCAGTTACTCATCCCAGGGTGGCTATGGCTACACCTTC. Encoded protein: CASSYSSQGGYGYTF.

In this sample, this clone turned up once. The CDR3 sequence is CASSQTGNQPQHF. The CDR3 nucleotides are TGTGCCAGCAGTCAGACAGGGAATCAGCCCCAGCATTTT. The chain joins TRBV6-2 or TRBV6-3 to TRBJ1-5; TRBD1 matches at 7 bases. The CDR3 length is 13 residues. Germline loops: CDR1 MNHEY, CDR2 SVGEGT. The V gene end was trimmed by 5 bases and the J gene end by 4 bases; junction bases not matched to a gene: 2.

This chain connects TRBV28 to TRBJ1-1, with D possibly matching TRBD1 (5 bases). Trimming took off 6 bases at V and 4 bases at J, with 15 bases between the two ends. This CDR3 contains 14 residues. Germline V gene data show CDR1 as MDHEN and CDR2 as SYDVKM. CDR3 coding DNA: TGTGCCAGCAGCACGCGGGGGTGGGCCACTGAAGCTTTCTTT. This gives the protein CASSTRGWATEAFF.

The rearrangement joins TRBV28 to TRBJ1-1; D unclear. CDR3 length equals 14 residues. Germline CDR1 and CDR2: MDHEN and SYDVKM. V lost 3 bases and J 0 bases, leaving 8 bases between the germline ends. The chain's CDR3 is CASSFRALNTEAFF. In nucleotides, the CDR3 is TGTGCCAGCAGTTTCCGAGCTTTGAACACTGAAGCTTTCTTT.

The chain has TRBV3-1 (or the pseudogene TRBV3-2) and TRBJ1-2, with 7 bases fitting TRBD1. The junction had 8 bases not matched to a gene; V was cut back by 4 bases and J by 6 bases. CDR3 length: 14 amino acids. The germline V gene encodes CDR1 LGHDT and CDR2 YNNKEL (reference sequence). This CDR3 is CASSRGQESDGYTF. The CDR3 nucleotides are TGTGCCAGCAGCCGCGGACAGGAGTCGGATGGCTACACCTTC.

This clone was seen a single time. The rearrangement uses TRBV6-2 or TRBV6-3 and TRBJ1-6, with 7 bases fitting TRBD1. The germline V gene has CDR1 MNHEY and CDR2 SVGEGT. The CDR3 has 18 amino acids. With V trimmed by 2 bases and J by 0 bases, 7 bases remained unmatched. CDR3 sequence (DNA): TGTGCCAGCAGTTACGAGCAGGGGGACAGCTCCTATAATTCACCCCTCCACTTT. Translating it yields CASSYEQGDSSYNSPLHF.

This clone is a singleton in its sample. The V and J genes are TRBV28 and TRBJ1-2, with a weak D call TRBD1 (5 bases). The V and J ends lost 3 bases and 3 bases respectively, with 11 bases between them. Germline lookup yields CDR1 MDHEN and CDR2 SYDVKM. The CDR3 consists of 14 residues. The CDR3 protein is CASSFQGGYYGYTF. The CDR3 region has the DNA TGTGCCAGCAGTTTTCAGGGCGGGTACTATGGCTACACCTTC.